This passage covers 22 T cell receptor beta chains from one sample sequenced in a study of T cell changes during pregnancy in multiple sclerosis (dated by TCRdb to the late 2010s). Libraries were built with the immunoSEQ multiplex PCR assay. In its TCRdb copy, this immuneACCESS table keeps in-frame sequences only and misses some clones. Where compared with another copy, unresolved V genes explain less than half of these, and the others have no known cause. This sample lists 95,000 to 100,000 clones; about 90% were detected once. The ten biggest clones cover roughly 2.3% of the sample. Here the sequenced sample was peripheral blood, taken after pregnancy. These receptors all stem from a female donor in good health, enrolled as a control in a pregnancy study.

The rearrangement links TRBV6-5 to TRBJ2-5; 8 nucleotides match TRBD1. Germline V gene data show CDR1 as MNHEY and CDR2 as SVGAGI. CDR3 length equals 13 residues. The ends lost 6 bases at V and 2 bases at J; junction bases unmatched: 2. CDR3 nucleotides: TGTGCCAGCAGCCGACAGGGGCAAGAGACCCAGTACTTC. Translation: CASSRQGQETQYF.

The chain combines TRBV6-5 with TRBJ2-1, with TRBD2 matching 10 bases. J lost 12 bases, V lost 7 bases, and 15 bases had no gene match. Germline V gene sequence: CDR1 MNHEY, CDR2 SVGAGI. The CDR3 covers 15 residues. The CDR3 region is CASTLRAGGPYGQFF. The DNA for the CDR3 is TGTGCCAGCACCTTAAGAGCGGGAGGGCCTTATGGGCAGTTCTTC.

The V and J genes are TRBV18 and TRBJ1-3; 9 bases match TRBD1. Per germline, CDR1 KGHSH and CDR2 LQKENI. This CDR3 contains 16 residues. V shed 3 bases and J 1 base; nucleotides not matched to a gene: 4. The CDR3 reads CASSPSDRGSGNTIYF. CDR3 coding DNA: TGTGCCAGCTCACCTTCGGACAGGGGATCTGGAAACACCATATATTTT.

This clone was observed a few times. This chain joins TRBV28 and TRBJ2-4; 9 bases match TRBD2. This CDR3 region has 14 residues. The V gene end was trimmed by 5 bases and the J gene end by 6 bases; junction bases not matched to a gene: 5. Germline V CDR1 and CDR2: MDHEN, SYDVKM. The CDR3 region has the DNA TGTGCCAGCAGTGCGACTAGCGGACTAAACATTCAGTACTTC. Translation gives CASSATSGLNIQYF.

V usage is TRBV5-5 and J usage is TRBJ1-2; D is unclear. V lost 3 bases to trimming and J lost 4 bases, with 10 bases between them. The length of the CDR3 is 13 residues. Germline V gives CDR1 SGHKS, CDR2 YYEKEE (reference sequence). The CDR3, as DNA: TGTGCCAGCAGCTCTATACTACCCTATGGCTACACCTTC. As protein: CASSSILPYGYTF.

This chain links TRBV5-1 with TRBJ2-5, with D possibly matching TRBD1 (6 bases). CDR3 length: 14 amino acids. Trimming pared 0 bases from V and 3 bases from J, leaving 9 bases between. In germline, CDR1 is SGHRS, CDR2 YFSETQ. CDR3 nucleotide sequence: TGCGCCAGCAGCTTGGCAGGGGACGAAGAGACCCAGTACTTC. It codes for CASSLAGDEETQYF.

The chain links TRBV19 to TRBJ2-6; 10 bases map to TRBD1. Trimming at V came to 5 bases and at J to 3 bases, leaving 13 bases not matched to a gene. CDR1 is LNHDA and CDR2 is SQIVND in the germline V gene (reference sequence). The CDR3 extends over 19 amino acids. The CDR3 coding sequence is TGTGCCAGTAGTGCGGGACAGGGGCTACATCCTCTTGGGGCCAACGTCCTGACTTTC. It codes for CASSAGQGLHPLGANVLTF.

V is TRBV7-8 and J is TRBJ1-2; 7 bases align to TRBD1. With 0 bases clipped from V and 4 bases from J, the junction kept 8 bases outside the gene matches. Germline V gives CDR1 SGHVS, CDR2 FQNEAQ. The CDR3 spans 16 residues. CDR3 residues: CASSLAWQGDLYGYTF. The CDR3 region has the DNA TGTGCCAGCAGCTTAGCGTGGCAGGGGGACCTCTATGGCTACACCTTC. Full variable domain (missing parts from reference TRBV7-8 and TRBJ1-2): GAGVSQSPRYKVAKRGQDVALRCDPISGHVSLFWYQQALGQGPEFLTYFQNEAQLDKSGLPSDRFFAERPEGSVSTLKIQRTQQEDSAVYLCASSLAWQGDLYGYTFGSGTRLTVV.

DNA for the CDR3: TGTGCCAGCACGCGGGGTAATCAGCCCCAGCATTTT. Its translation is CASTRGNQPQHF. The V and J genes are TRBV6-6 and TRBJ1-5; D is ambiguous. CDR1 and CDR2 (germline): MNHNY, SVGAGI (reference sequence). This CDR3 is built from 12 residues. The V and J ends lost 7 bases and 4 bases respectively, with 8 bases between them.

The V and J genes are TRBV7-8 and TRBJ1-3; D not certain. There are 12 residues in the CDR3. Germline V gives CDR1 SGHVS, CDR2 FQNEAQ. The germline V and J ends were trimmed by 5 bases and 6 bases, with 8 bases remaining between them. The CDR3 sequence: CASSPQQNTIYF. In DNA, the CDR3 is TGTGCCAGCAGCCCCCAACAAAACACCATATATTTT.

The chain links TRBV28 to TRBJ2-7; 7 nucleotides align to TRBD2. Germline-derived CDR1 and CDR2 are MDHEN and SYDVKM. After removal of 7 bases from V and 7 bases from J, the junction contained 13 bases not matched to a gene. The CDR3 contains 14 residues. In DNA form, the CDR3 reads TGTGCCAGCACGTCGGGGAGCGGGAAGCGGGAGCAGTACTTC. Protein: CASTSGSGKREQYF.

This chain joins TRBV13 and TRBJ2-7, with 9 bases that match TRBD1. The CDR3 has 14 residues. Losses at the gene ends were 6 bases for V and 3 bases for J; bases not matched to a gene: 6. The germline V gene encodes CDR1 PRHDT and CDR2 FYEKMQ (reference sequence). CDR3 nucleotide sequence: TGTGCCAGCAGTAAGACAGGGGGTGTCTACGAGCAGTACTTC. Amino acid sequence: CASSKTGGVYEQYF.

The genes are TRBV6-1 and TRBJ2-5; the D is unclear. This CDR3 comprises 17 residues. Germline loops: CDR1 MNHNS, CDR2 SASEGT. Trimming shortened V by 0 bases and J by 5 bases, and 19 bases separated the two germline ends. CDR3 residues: CASSEASPFRRVETQYF. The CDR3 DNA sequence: TGTGCCAGCAGTGAAGCGAGCCCATTCCGCCGCGTGGAGACCCAGTACTTC.

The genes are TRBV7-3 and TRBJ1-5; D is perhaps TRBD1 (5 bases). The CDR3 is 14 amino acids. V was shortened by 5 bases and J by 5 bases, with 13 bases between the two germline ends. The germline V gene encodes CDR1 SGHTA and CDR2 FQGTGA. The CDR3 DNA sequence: TGTGCCAGCAGCCCCTACCCGGGGGATCAGCCCCAGCATTTT. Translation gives CASSPYPGDQPQHF.

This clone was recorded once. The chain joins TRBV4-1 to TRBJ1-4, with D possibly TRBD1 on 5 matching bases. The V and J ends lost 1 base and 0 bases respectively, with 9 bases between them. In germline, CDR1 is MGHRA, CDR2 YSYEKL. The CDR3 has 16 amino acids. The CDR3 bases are TGCGCCAGCAGCCAAGGGCCGGGGGCAACTAATGAAAAACTGTTTTTT. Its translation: CASSQGPGATNEKLFF.

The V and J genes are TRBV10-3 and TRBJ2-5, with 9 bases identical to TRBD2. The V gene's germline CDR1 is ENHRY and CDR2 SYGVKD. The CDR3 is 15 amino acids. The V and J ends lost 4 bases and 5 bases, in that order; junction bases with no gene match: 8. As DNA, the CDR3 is TGTGCCATCAGTGCGGGACTAGCCGCTGCGGAGACCCAGTACTTC. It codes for CAISAGLAAAETQYF.

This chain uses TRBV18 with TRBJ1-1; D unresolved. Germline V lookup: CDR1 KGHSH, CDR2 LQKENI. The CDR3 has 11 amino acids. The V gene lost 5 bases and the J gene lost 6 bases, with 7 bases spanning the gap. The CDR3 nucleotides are TGTGCCAGCTCAGGAGACTCTGAAGCTTTCTTT. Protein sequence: CASSGDSEAFF.

Here the CDR3 reads CATSRGLAGGELAKNIQYF. The CDR3, as DNA: TGTGCCACCAGCAGAGGCCTAGCGGGCGGAGAACTAGCCAAAAACATTCAGTACTTC. The genes are TRBV15 and TRBJ2-4; 8 bases match TRBD2. Germline CDR1 and CDR2: LNHNV and YYDKDF (reference sequence). V was pared by 1 base and J by 0 bases, with 11 bases of the junction left unmatched. This CDR3 is 19 amino acids long. Based on the CDR3 plus reference TRBV15 and TRBJ2-4, the full variable domain is DAMVIQNPRYQVTQFGKPVTLSCSQTLNHNVMYWYQQKSSQAPKLLFHYYDKDFNNEADTPDNFQSRRPNTSFCFLDIRSPGLGDTAMYLCATSRGLAGGELAKNIQYFGAGTRLSVL.

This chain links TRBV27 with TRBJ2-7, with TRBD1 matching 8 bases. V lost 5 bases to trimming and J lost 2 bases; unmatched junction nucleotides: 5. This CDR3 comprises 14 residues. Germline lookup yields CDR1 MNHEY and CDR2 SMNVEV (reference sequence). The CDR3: CASSEVDRAYEQYF. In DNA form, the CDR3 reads TGTGCCAGCAGTGAGGTGGACAGGGCCTACGAGCAGTACTTC.

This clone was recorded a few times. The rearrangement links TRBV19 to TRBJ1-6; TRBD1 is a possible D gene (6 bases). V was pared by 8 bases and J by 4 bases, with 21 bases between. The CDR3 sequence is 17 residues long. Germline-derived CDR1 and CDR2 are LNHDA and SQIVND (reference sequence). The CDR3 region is CASGNLGAASYNSPLHF. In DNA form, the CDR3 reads TGTGCCAGTGGAAATCTGGGGGCAGCCAGTTATAATTCACCCCTCCACTTT.

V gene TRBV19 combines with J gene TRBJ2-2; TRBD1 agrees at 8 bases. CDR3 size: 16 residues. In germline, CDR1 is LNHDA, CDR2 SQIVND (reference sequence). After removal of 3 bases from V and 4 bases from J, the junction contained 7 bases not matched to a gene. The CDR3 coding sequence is TGTGCCAGTAGTATCAGGGGGCGAGGTCTCACCGGGGAGCTGTTTTTT. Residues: CASSIRGRGLTGELFF.

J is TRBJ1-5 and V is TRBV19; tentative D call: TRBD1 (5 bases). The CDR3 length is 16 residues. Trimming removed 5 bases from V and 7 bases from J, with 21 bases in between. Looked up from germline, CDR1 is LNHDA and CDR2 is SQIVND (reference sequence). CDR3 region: CASSASFGGSRQPQHF. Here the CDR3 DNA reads TGTGCCAGTAGTGCATCATTCGGGGGTTCCAGACAGCCCCAGCATTTT.